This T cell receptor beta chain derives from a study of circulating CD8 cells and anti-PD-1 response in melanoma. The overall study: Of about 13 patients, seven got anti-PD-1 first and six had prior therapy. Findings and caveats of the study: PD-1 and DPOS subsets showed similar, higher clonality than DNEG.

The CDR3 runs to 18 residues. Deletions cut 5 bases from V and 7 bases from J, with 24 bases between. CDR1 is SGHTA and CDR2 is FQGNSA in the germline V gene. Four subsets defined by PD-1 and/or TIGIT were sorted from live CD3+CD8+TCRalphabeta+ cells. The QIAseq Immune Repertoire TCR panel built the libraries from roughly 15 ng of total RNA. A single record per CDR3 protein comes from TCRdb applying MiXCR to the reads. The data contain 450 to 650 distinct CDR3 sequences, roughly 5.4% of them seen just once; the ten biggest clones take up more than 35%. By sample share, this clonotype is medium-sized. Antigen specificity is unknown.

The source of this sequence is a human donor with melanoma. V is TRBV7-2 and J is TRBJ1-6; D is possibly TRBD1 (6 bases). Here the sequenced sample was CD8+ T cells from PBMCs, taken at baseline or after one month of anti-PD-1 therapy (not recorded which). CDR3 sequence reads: CASSPRVGQGYSNSPLHF. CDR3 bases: TGTGCCAGCAGCCCTAGGGTAGGGCAGGGGTATTCAAATTCACCCCTCCACTTT.